This note documents a single TCR beta chain sequence. Its antigen remains unknown. With 60 Vbeta and 13 Jbeta primers, the PCR was carried out. Repertoires were generated with immunoSEQ multiplex PCR, while TCRdb's copy carries only in-frame clones and drops some. The sample has about 160,000 clones, more than 60% seen once. The data were taken from a study of cytomegalovirus exposure and HLA in healthy donors. Study conclusions and caveats: The Asian-associated ancestry cluster reportedly had fewer N-insertions than the approximately 700-donor mean in a later analysis. The study carried out a later analysis of TCR beta sequences. It associated approximately 17,000 of them with specific HLA alleles at a false discovery rate of 0.05.

Germline-derived CDR1 and CDR2 are SGHRS and YFSETQ. The length of the CDR3 is 14 residues. This chain links TRBV5-1 with TRBJ2-5, with D perhaps TRBD2 (6 bases). The DNA end lines up better with TRBJ2-7; the J call may be wrong. The specimen sequenced was PBMCs. The TCR sequence derives from a woman aged 40 to 50 in good health and CMV-seropositive. CDR3 bases: TGCGCCAGCAGCCTTGGGGGACTCTCCTACGAGCAGTACTTC. Encoded protein: CASSLGGLSYEQYF.